The 24 T cell receptor beta chains below come from one sample, sequenced in a study of Graves' ophthalmopathy and Graves' hyperthyroidism. For repertoire sequencing, the TCR beta CDR3 regions were amplified from RNA transcripts. In the first round, RT-PCR was carried out with HTBI primers, and a multiplex PCR formed the second round. TCRdb re-analysed the multiplex PCR reads in MiXCR, keeping a single row per CDR3 protein. The sample has 600,000 to 950,000 distinct CDR3 sequences, approximately 40% seen once. Sequenced input: peripheral blood. The receptors here all came from an adult man with Graves' ophthalmopathy.

There are a few counts of this clonotype. The gene calls are TRBV20-1 and TRBJ1-3, with TRBD1 as a possible D gene (5 bases). V was trimmed by 7 bases and J by 1 base, leaving 20 bases between them. The germline V gene encodes CDR1 DFQATT and CDR2 SNEGSKA (reference sequence). The CDR3 totals 16 residues. In DNA, the CDR3 is TGCAGTGTAGACCGCCTTGGGGCCTCGTCTGGAAACACCATATATTTT. It yields the protein CSVDRLGASSGNTIYF.

The V and J genes are TRBV13 and TRBJ1-2; D not certain. V was clipped by 0 bases and J by 8 bases, with 16 bases between them. Germline V lookup: CDR1 PRHDT, CDR2 FYEKMQ (reference sequence). CDR3 length: 15 residues. For the CDR3, the DNA is TGTGCCAGCAGCTTAGGTTCCGGGGTTCTATGGGGCTACACCTTC. It specifies CASSLGSGVLWGYTF.

The sample holds many counts of this clonotype. V is TRBV20-1 and J is TRBJ1-2, with D perhaps matching TRBD1 (6 bases). The CDR3 extends over 14 amino acids. Trimming pared 3 bases from V and 0 bases from J, leaving 11 bases between. The germline gives CDR1 DFQATT, CDR2 SNEGSKA (reference sequence). CDR3 region: CSASVDSTNYGYTF. As DNA, the CDR3 is TGCAGTGCTAGCGTGGACAGCACTAACTATGGCTACACCTTC.

The V gene is TRBV7-9, the J gene TRBJ1-1; no firm D call. Trimming pared 0 bases from V and 4 bases from J, leaving 12 bases between. Germline-derived CDR1 and CDR2 are SEHNR and FQNEAQ (reference sequence). The CDR3 spans 15 residues. The CDR3, as DNA: TGTGCCAGCAGCTTAGCGTTGTCAGATCCCACTGAAGCTTTCTTT. Protein product: CASSLALSDPTEAFF.

The rearrangement links TRBV25-1 to TRBJ1-1; D is possibly TRBD1 (5 bases). Germline CDR1 is MGHDK and CDR2 is SYGVNS. V was shortened by 5 bases and J by 0 bases, with 19 bases between the two germline ends. This CDR3 spans 17 amino acids. The CDR3 nucleotides are TGTGCCAGCAGTTTTACCCCCCGGAGGGGCCTGAACACTGAAGCTTTCTTT. Translated, it gives CASSFTPRRGLNTEAFF.

This clonotype was seen ten or more times. The chain employs TRBV11-1 and TRBJ2-5, with TRBD2 matching over 8 bases. The CDR3 covers 13 residues. Germline CDR1 and CDR2: SGHAT and FQDESV (reference sequence). V dropped 6 bases and J dropped 4; count of bases not matched to a gene: 4. The CDR3 DNA is TGTGCCAGCAGTTCTAGCGGGTTAGAGACCCAGTACTTC. Residues: CASSSSGLETQYF.

V and J are TRBV5-1 and TRBJ1-1; TRBD1 is a possible D gene (6 bases). CDR3 length equals 14 residues. Trimming left V 2 bases short and J 5 bases short, with 13 bases between. CDR1 is SGHRS and CDR2 is YFSETQ in the germline V gene. CDR3 residues: CASSFRGRWTEAFF. The CDR3, as DNA: TGCGCCAGCAGCTTCAGGGGAAGGTGGACTGAAGCTTTCTTT. Filled out from reference TRBV5-1 and TRBJ1-1, the complete variable domain reads KAGVTQTPRYLIKTRGQQVTLSCSPISGHRSVSWYQQTPGQGLQFLFEYFSETQRNKGNFPGRFSGRQFSNSRSEMNVSTLELGDSALYLCASSFRGRWTEAFFGQGTRLTVV.

This clonotype was seen at least ten times. This sequence joins TRBV9 and TRBJ1-1, with unresolved D. V lost 2 bases, J lost 1 base, and 6 bases lay in between. Germline CDR1 is SGDLS and CDR2 is YYNGEE. CDR3 length: 13 residues. The CDR3 reads CASSVRQNTEAFF. In DNA, the CDR3 is TGTGCCAGCAGCGTCCGACAGAACACTGAAGCTTTCTTT.

The V and J genes are TRBV7-9 and TRBJ1-4; tentative D call: TRBD1 (5 bases). The CDR3 loop spans 16 amino acids. Trimming cost V 2 bases and J 9 bases, with 19 bases left between them. CDR1 is SEHNR and CDR2 is FQNEAQ in the germline V gene (reference sequence). The CDR3 bases are TGTGCCAGCAGCTTACCAGGGACCCTTAGGCCGAAAAAACTGTTTTTT. Translated, it gives CASSLPGTLRPKKLFF.

This clonotype was seen repeatedly, ten times or more. The CDR3 DNA reads TGTGCCAGCAGTGCTGCGGGCGAGCAGTACTTC. It specifies CASSAAGEQYF. V is TRBV2 and J is TRBJ2-7; TRBD2 is a possible D gene (5 bases). The V gene lost 4 bases and the J gene lost 6 bases, with 7 bases spanning the gap. The V gene's germline CDR1 is SNHLY and CDR2 FYNNEI. The CDR3 has 11 amino acids. The complete variable domain, with remaining parts taken from reference TRBV2 and TRBJ2-7, reads EPEVTQTPSHQVTQMGQEVILRCVPISNHLYFYWYRQILGQKVEFLVSFYNNEISEKSEIFDDQFSVERPDGSNFTLKIRSTKLEDSAMYFCASSAAGEQYFGPGTRLTVT.

On this clonotype: One end of the junction does not line up with germline, which may come from a read error. This chain uses TRBV10-3 with TRBJ1-1; 7 nucleotides line up with TRBD1. Germline V gene sequence: CDR1 ENHRY, CDR2 SYGVKD. The CDR3 has 15 residues. The DNA of the CDR3 is TGTGCCAGCAGTGAAATTCCAGGGGGGATCACTGAAGCTTTCTTT. Its protein product is CASSEIPGGITEAFF.

The chain combines TRBV29-1 with TRBJ2-5; D possibly corresponds to TRBD1 (5 bases). Germline CDR1 is SQVTM and CDR2 is ANQGSEA. This CDR3 has 12 amino acids. The ends were cut back, 6 bases at V and 3 bases at J, with 11 bases in the middle. The CDR3 nucleotides are TGCAGCGTCGGACACATCAAAGAGACCCAGTACTTC. It is translated as CSVGHIKETQYF.

This clonotype was observed a handful of times. A junction end diverges from the germline sequence, so it may reflect a read error. The chain couples TRBV24-1 to TRBJ1-5; D not resolved. Germline CDR1 is KGHDR and CDR2 is SFDVKD. This CDR3 has 15 residues. The CDR3 loop reads CASSFSRSSNQPQHF. CDR3 nucleotide sequence: TGTGCCAGCAGTTTCTCCCGGAGTAGCAATCAGCCCCAGCATTTT.

The rearrangement joins TRBV10-3 to TRBJ1-5; the match to TRBD1 covers 7 bases. The CDR3 loop spans 15 amino acids. J was trimmed by 4 bases and V by 0 bases; bases with no gene match: 3. CDR1 and CDR2 (germline): ENHRY, SYGVKD. The CDR3 region has the DNA TGTGCCATCAGTGAGTCTGGGACAGTAAATCAGCCCCAGCATTTT. It codes for CAISESGTVNQPQHF.

The genes are TRBV7-9 and TRBJ1-5; perhaps TRBD1 as D (5 bases). The CDR3 spans 16 residues. CDR1 and CDR2 from the germline V gene are SEHNR and FQNEAQ (reference sequence). Trimming removed 3 bases from V and 2 bases from J, with 14 bases in between. The CDR3, as DNA: TGTGCCAGCAGCTTCTGGGCAGGGAGGGGCAATCAGCCCCAGCATTTT. This translates into CASSFWAGRGNQPQHF.

In its sample, this clonotype was seen a few times. The chain has TRBV5-6 and TRBJ2-7; maybe TRBD2 (5 bases). The CDR3 length is 16 residues. Germline CDR1 SGHDT, CDR2 YYEEEE. Deletions cut 3 bases from V and 4 bases from J, with 20 bases between. CDR3 in DNA: TGTGCCAGCAGCTCATATGTGAGGGAAAGTCGATACGAGCAGTACTTC. Translated, it gives CASSSYVRESRYEQYF. Complete variable domain (other parts from reference TRBV5-6 and TRBJ2-7): DAGVTQSPTHLIKTRGQQVTLRCSPKSGHDTVSWYQQALGQGPQFIFQYYEEEERQRGNFPDRFSGHQFPNYSSELNVNALLLGDSALYLCASSSYVRESRYEQYFGPGTRLTVT.

This clonotype was picked up a small number of times. This chain joins TRBV2 and TRBJ2-7, with D uncertain. V was clipped by 7 bases and J by 5 bases, with 9 bases between them. CDR1 is SNHLY and CDR2 is FYNNEI in the germline V gene. CDR3 length: 11 amino acids. CDR3 sequence reads: CASTQFDEQYF. The CDR3 DNA reads as TGTGCCAGCACCCAATTCGACGAGCAGTACTTC.

The CDR3 bases are TGTGCCAGCAGCTTAGGCGGGACAGGGGCCCCCTATGGCTACACCTTC. Translating gives CASSLGGTGAPYGYTF. The V call is TRBV7-2, the J call TRBJ1-2; 10 bases align to TRBD1. From germline, CDR1 is SGHTA and CDR2 FQGNSA. This CDR3 region has 16 residues. J gave up 4 bases and V 1 base, and 6 bases lay outside the gene matches.

The chain links TRBV20-1 to TRBJ1-4, with D possibly TRBD1 on 6 matching bases. The CDR3 extends over 15 amino acids. The ends were cut back, 0 bases at V and 8 bases at J, with 16 bases in the middle. The germline V gene encodes CDR1 DFQATT and CDR2 SNEGSKA (reference sequence). The DNA of the CDR3 is TGCAGTGCTAGAGATCCGGGGCAGGGGAACGAAAAACTGTTTTTT. Translation: CSARDPGQGNEKLFF.

This clonotype occurred a few times. The rearrangement uses TRBV4-2 and TRBJ1-1, with D perhaps TRBD1 (5 bases). V was clipped by 1 base and J by 4 bases, with 16 bases between them. Germline lookup yields CDR1 LGHNA and CDR2 YNFKEQ. This CDR3 comprises 16 residues. In DNA form, the CDR3 reads TGTGCCAGCAGCCAAGCGCCCGGCCAGGGACTCACTGAAGCTTTCTTT. Protein product: CASSQAPGQGLTEAFF.

The chain employs TRBV2 and TRBJ1-1, with 11 bases lining up with TRBD1. The germline V gene encodes CDR1 SNHLY and CDR2 FYNNEI. V shed 7 bases and J 11 bases; nucleotides not matched to a gene: 6. This CDR3 spans 12 amino acids. The CDR3 DNA reads as TGTGCCAGCACGAGGGACAGGGGGTATGCTTTCTTT. Its translation: CASTRDRGYAFF.

This chain connects TRBV29-1 to TRBJ1-5; no reliable D call. Trimming cost V 0 bases and J 7 bases, with 22 bases left between them. Germline CDR1 is SQVTM and CDR2 is ANQGSEA. This CDR3 is built from 17 residues. The DNA of the CDR3 is TGCAGCGTTGAAGACCCGATTAGGGCGACCTACGAGCAGCCCCAGCATTTT. It encodes CSVEDPIRATYEQPQHF.

This clonotype was detected only a few times. One end of the junction fails to match germline, which may point to a read error. The V call is TRBV10-3, the J call TRBJ2-7, with TRBD1 matching over 9 bases. Germline V lookup: CDR1 ENHRY, CDR2 SYGVKD. The CDR3 totals 17 residues. This chain's CDR3 is CASSQRRTGTGIYEQYF. CDR3 coding DNA: TGTGCCAGCAGTCAACGTAGAACCGGGACAGGGATCTACGAGCAGTACTTC.

This clonotype has a count of ten or more. The chain combines TRBV25-1 with TRBJ2-5; D unresolved. The CDR3 spans 17 residues. Germline assignment: CDR1 MGHDK and CDR2 SYGVNS. V was pared by 1 base and J by 2 bases, with 17 bases between. The CDR3 region has the DNA TGTGCCAGCAGTGAATGGGATTTCGGAGATACTCAAGAGACCCAGTACTTC. Translated: CASSEWDFGDTQETQYF.